The T cell receptor beta chain under discussion was sequenced for a study of blood T cell repertoires in COVID-19. Study at large: Donors in the United States, Italy and Spain gave samples during acute or convalescent COVID-19. Sample material is recorded as cDNA or gDNA derived from T cells, B-cell-depleted T cells, or PBMCs.

Study processing details: How many nucleated cells were present was estimated from reference gene primer amplification. This table comes from immunoSEQ multiplex PCR, and its TCRdb copy is limited to in-frame clones, with some not included. Clone size and V and J calls were adopted from that table, with D and trimming inferred from the DNA. The data show fewer than 60,000 clones, around four fifths seen once. Deletions cut 4 bases from V and 12 bases from J, with 19 bases between. Per the germline V gene, CDR1 is LNHDA and CDR2 is SQIVND (reference sequence). CDR3 length equals 15 residues. This TCR derives from a woman of 80 years or more with acute or convalescent COVID-19. Sequenced input: peripheral blood. The V and J genes are TRBV19 and TRBJ1-6, with a weak D call TRBD1 (5 bases). Here the CDR3 DNA reads TGTGCCAGTAGTACCCTCCTGGGAGGGGCGGGACCCCTCCACTTT. Protein: CASSTLLGGAGPLHF.